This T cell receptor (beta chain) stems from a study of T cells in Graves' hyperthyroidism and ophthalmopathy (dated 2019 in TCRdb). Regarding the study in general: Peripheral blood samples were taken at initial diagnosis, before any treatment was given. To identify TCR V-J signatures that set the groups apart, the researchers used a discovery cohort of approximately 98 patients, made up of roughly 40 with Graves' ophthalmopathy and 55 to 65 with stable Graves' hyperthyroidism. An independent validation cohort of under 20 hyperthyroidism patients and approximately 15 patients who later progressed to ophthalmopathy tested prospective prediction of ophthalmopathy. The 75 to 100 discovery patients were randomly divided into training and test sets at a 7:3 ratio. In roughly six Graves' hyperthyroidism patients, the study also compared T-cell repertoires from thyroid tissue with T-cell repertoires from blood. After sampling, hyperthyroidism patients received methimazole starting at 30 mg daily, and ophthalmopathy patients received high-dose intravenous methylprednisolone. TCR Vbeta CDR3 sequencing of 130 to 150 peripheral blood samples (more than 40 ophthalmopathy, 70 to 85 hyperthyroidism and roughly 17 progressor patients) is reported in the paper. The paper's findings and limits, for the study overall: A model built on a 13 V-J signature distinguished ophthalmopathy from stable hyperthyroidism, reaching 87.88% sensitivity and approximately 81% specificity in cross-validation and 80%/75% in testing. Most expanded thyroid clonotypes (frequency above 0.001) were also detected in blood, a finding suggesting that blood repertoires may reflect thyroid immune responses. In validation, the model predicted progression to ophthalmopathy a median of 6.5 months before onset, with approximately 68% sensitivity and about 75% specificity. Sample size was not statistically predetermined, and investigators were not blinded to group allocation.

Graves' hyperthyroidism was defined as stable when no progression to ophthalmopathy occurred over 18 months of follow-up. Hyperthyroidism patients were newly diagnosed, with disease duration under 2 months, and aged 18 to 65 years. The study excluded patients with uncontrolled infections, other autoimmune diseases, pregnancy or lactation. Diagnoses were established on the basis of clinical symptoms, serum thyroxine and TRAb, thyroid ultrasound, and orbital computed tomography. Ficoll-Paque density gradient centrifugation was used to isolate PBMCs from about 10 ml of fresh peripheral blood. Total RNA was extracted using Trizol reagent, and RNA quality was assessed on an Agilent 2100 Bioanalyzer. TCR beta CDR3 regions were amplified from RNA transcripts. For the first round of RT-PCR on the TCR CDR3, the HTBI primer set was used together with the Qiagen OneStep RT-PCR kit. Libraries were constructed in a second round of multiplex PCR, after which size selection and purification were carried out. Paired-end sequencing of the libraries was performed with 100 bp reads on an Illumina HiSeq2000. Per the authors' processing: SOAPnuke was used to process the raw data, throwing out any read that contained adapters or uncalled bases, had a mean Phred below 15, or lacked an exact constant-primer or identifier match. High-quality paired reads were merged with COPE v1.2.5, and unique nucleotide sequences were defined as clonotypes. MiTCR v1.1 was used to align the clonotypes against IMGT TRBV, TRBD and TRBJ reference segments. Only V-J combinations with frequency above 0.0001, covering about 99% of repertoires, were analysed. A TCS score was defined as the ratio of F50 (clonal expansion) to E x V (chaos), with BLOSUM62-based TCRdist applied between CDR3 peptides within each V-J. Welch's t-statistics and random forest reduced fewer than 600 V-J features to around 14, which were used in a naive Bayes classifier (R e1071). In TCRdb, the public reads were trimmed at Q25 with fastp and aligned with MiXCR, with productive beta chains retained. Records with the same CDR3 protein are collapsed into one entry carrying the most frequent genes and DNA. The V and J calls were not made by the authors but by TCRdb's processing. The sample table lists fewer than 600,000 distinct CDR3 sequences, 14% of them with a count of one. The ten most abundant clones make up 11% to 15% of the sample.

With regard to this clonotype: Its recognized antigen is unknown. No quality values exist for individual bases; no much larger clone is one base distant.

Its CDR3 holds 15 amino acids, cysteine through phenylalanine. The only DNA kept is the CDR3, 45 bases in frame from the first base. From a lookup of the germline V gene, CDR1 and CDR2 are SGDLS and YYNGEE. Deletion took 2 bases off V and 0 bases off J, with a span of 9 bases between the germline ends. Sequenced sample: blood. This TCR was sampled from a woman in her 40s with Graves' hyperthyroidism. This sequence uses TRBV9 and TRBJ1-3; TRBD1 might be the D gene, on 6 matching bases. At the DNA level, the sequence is TGTGCCAGCAGCGTGTTGGACAGCTCTGGAAACACCATATATTTT. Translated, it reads CASSVLDSSGNTIYF. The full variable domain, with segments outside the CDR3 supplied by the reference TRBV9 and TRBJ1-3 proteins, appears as DSGVTQTPKHLITATGQRVTLRCSPRSGDLSVYWYQQSLDQGLQFLIQYYNGEERAKGNILERFSAQQFPDLHSELNLSSLELGDSALYFCASSVLDSSGNTIYFGEGSWLTVV.